This TCR beta chain was sequenced in a study of T cell repertoires in cytomegalovirus infection. This clonotype appeared a few times. TCRdb recomputed calls from the reads with MiXCR, one row per CDR3 protein. The top ten clones hold under 7% of a sample with around 210,000 distinct CDR3 sequences, 6% to 8% of them seen once. Source material: PBMCs. The receptor was isolated from a human donor in good health (CMV status not recorded). Some clones in this sample may be carry-over from other donors' samples.

CDR3 in amino acids: CASSTGTSGGAYEQFF. Here the CDR3 DNA reads TGTGCCAGCAGCACTGGGACTAGCGGGGGGGCCTATGAGCAGTTCTTC. The rearrangement joins TRBV7-7 to TRBJ2-1, with TRBD2 matching over 16 bases. Per the germline V gene, CDR1 is SSHAT and CDR2 is FNYEAQ (reference sequence). This CDR3 spans 16 amino acids. V lost 5 bases, J lost 8 bases, and 6 bases stayed unmatched.